This entry lists 16 T cell receptor beta chains sequenced from one sample in a study of blood T cells in healthy people across ages. Sample-barcoded 5' priming and a J-beta primer mix drove a second PCR of about 7 to 12 cycles. TCRdb independently ran MiXCR on the 5' RACE reads; one entry per CDR3 protein. The table records 730,000 or so distinct CDR3 sequences, roughly 43% of them present only once. Sample: blood. Receptors were obtained from an elderly man in good health.

This clonotype was recorded a few times. This rearrangement joins TRBV20-1 to TRBJ2-5; D ambiguous. CDR1 DFQATT and CDR2 SNEGSKA come from the germline V gene (reference sequence). The CDR3 loop spans 13 amino acids. The CDR3 spells CSPSVGSIYGQYF. In DNA, the CDR3 is TGCAGCCCGTCAGTGGGATCAATCTACGGGCAGTACTTC.

Concerning this clonotype: Germline is not matched at one junction end, which may reflect a read error. The V call is TRBV7-2, the J call TRBJ1-2, with D maybe TRBD1 (5 bases). This CDR3 has 15 amino acids. Germline CDR1 and CDR2: SGHTA and FQGNSA. CDR3 nucleotide sequence: TGTGCCAGCAGCGACCGGACCCCGGGGCCCTATGACTACACCTTC. Protein sequence: CASSDRTPGPYDYTF.

This chain uses TRBV20-1 with TRBJ1-1, with D perhaps matching TRBD1 (5 bases). Germline loops: CDR1 DFQATT, CDR2 SNEGSKA (reference sequence). V shed 4 bases and J shed 0 bases, with 15 bases lying between them. CDR3 length: 15 amino acids. DNA for the CDR3: TGCAGTGCTAAGGAGACAGTGGGACTGAACACTGAAGCTTTCTTT. It encodes CSAKETVGLNTEAFF.

This clonotype was recorded only once. CDR3: CASRTTVNTEAFF. The CDR3 nucleotides are TGTGCCAGCAGGACGACAGTGAACACTGAAGCTTTCTTT. The rearrangement joins TRBV6-5 to TRBJ1-1; a weak D match, TRBD1 (5 bases). CDR1 is MNHEY and CDR2 is SVGAGI in the germline V gene. The CDR3 extends over 13 amino acids. The V end was cut by 6 bases, the J end by 0 bases, with 8 bases between.

Only a few counts were recorded for this clonotype. The chain links TRBV10-3 to TRBJ2-1, with TRBD2 matching 10 bases. The CDR3 has 15 residues. Germline V gene sequence: CDR1 ENHRY, CDR2 SYGVKD. The V gene end was trimmed by 5 bases and the J gene end by 7 bases; junction bases not matched to a gene: 8. This CDR3 reads CAISLAGAMANEQFF. As DNA, the CDR3 is TGTGCCATCAGTCTAGCGGGAGCTATGGCAAATGAGCAGTTCTTC.

This clonotype was counted only a few times. V and J are TRBV20-1 and TRBJ2-5; 11 bases are shared with TRBD1. The V gene end was trimmed by 3 bases and the J gene end by 5 bases; junction bases not matched to a gene: 5. The CDR3 sequence is 14 residues long. Germline values: CDR1 DFQATT, CDR2 SNEGSKA (reference sequence). The CDR3 spells CSARGTGGWETQYF. CDR3 coding DNA: TGCAGTGCTAGGGGGACAGGGGGATGGGAGACCCAGTACTTC.

This clonotype has just a few counts. The chain is built from TRBV25-1 and TRBJ1-6; possibly TRBD1 for D (6 bases). Germline V CDR1 and CDR2: MGHDK, SYGVNS. The germline V and J ends were trimmed by 2 bases and 8 bases, with 16 bases remaining between them. The CDR3 length is 16 residues. The CDR3 bases are TGTGCCAGCAGTGAAGCCAGGGGAATACAAGATTCACCCCTCCACTTT. It encodes CASSEARGIQDSPLHF.

CDR3 in DNA: TGTGCCTGGAGACGGGAGGGATACCCAGATACGCAGTATTTT. Amino acid sequence: CAWRREGYPDTQYF. The chain uses TRBV30 and TRBJ2-3; 8 nucleotides match TRBD2. V dropped 3 bases and J dropped 4; count of bases not matched to a gene: 6. The CDR3 covers 14 residues. Looked up from germline, CDR1 is GTSNPN and CDR2 is SVGIG (reference sequence). Based on the CDR3 plus reference TRBV30 and TRBJ2-3, the full variable domain is SQTIHQWPATLVQPVGSPLSLECTVEGTSNPNLYWYRQAAGRGLQLLFYSVGIGQISSEVPQNLSASRPQDRQFILSSKKLLLSDSGFYLCAWRREGYPDTQYFGPGTRLTVL.

This clonotype has just a few counts. The CDR3 reads CASSLPGQGSSGANVLTF. The CDR3 DNA sequence: TGTGCCAGCAGCCTCCCGGGACAGGGGTCCTCTGGGGCCAACGTCCTGACTTTC. The gene calls are TRBV7-2 and TRBJ2-6, with 10 bases lining up with TRBD1. From germline, CDR1 is SGHTA and CDR2 FQGNSA. Trimming removed 5 bases from V and 0 bases from J; junction bases left unmatched: 7. This CDR3 comprises 18 residues.

The rearrangement joins TRBV10-3 to TRBJ2-3; no firm D call. The germline V gene has CDR1 ENHRY and CDR2 SYGVKD. CDR3 length: 14 residues. V was pared by 4 bases and J by 2 bases, with 10 bases between. As DNA, the CDR3 is TGTGCCATCAGTGGGACCGAAAACACAGATACGCAGTATTTT. The encoded protein is CAISGTENTDTQYF.

The chain uses TRBV6-1 and TRBJ2-7; D call uncertain. The germline V and J ends were trimmed by 3 bases and 6 bases, with 12 bases remaining between them. Germline V gene lookup returns CDR1 MNHNS and CDR2 SASEGT. This CDR3 has 13 residues. The CDR3 DNA reads TGTGCCAGCAGTGACTATGATAGTTTCGAGCAGTACTTC. Translating it yields CASSDYDSFEQYF.

This clonotype occurred a few times. The chain employs TRBV9 and TRBJ2-2, with 7 bases identical to TRBD1. V lost 3 bases to trimming and J lost 2 bases; unmatched junction nucleotides: 7. Germline V gene lookup returns CDR1 SGDLS and CDR2 YYNGEE. The CDR3 sequence is 16 residues long. CDR3 residues: CASSGRTGLNTGELFF. As DNA, the CDR3 is TGTGCCAGCAGCGGTCGGACAGGATTAAACACCGGGGAGCTGTTTTTT.

The genes are TRBV20-1 and TRBJ2-5; tentatively, D is TRBD2 (6 bases). The germline CDR1 and CDR2 sequences are DFQATT and SNEGSKA (reference sequence). This CDR3 spans 15 amino acids. V lost 2 bases to trimming and J lost 1 base, with 14 bases between them. The CDR3 reads CSARPGLISQETQYF. The CDR3 DNA sequence: TGCAGTGCTAGACCGGGACTTATCTCCCAAGAGACCCAGTACTTC.

This clonotype was counted between two and nine times. Here the CDR3 DNA reads TGCGCCAGCAGCTTGGATTGGGGATCCACCGGGGAGCTGTTTTTT. It encodes CASSLDWGSTGELFF. The gene calls are TRBV5-1 and TRBJ2-2; D remains ambiguous. Germline V gene data show CDR1 as SGHRS and CDR2 as YFSETQ. This CDR3 contains 15 residues. Between the trimmed V and J ends, which lost 0 bases and 4 bases, there was a span of 10 bases.

The chain couples TRBV3-1 to TRBJ1-1; D perhaps matches TRBD1 (6 bases). CDR3 length: 15 residues. Trimming stripped 6 bases from V and 0 bases from J, with 14 bases between. Germline V lookup: CDR1 LGHDT, CDR2 YNNKEL (reference sequence). DNA of the CDR3: TGTGCCAGCAGACAGGGACACTTCATGAACACTGAAGCTTTCTTT. This gives the protein CASRQGHFMNTEAFF.

The V call is TRBV12-3 or TRBV12-4, the J call TRBJ2-3, with D perhaps TRBD2 (5 bases). Deletions cut 5 bases from V and 0 bases from J, with 18 bases between. The CDR3 loop spans 17 amino acids. CDR3 loop: CASSPLGDGPSTDTQYF. The CDR3 DNA reads TGTGCCAGCAGTCCACTAGGAGACGGACCGAGCACAGATACGCAGTATTTT.